The 4 T cell receptor beta chains in this list originate from one sample, sequenced in a study of OX40 agonist ivuxolimab in advanced cancers. Sequencing was performed with immunoSEQ multiplex PCR; in TCRdb, only in-frame clones are kept and a portion is missing. The sample lists fewer than 65,000 clones; about 89% were seen once. The material sequenced was CD4+ or CD8+ T cells sorted from blood, taken in a trial of the OX40 agonist ivuxolimab. The receptor set was obtained from an adult with an advanced solid tumor such as melanoma, head and neck, liver or kidney cancer.

The chain employs TRBV7-9 and TRBJ2-7; D is ambiguous. This CDR3 contains 15 residues. Germline CDR1 is SEHNR and CDR2 is FQNEAQ (reference sequence). Trimming removed 1 base at V and 0 bases at J, with 10 bases between. CDR3 residues: CASSLDVGSSYEQYF. In DNA form, the CDR3 reads TGTGCCAGCAGCTTAGATGTCGGCAGCTCCTACGAGCAGTACTTC.

The chain joins TRBV7-9 to TRBJ1-4; D is ambiguous. The CDR3 sequence is 14 residues long. V lost 0 bases and J lost 8, with 10 bases in between. From germline, CDR1 is SEHNR and CDR2 FQNEAQ (reference sequence). CDR3 sequence: CASSLAAAAEKLFF. As DNA, the CDR3 is TGTGCCAGCAGCTTAGCCGCGGCAGCGGAAAAACTGTTTTTT.

This chain joins TRBV7-9 and TRBJ1-1; no definite D call. Germline CDR1 SEHNR, CDR2 FQNEAQ (reference sequence). V lost 6 bases to trimming and J lost 7 bases, with 12 bases between them. CDR3 length: 12 residues. The DNA for the CDR3 is TGTGCCAGCAGATCTGACCTGGGTGAAGCTTTCTTT. The encoded protein is CASRSDLGEAFF.

This clone occurred a few times. The chain recombines TRBV28 with TRBJ1-2; 10 bases map to TRBD1. The germline gives CDR1 MDHEN, CDR2 SYDVKM. The CDR3 contains 12 residues. Losses at the gene ends were 8 bases for V and 8 bases for J; bases not matched to a gene: 5. The CDR3 nucleotides are TGTGCCAGCCTCGACAGGGGGCTCGGCTACACCTTC. Residues: CASLDRGLGYTF.